Listed below are T cell receptor beta chains from one sample, sequenced in a study of cytomegalovirus exposure and HLA in healthy donors. Profiled with immunoSEQ multiplex PCR; TCRdb holds only in-frame clones, not every one. In total, the table holds roughly 120,000 clones. Specimen: PBMCs. The receptors derive from a man in his thirties or forties in good health and CMV-seronegative. Both conserved end residues are part of each CDR3.

V gene	J gene	CDR3 protein
TRBV10-1	-	CASGGSDRAEQYF
TRBV7-9	TRBJ2-1	CASITGESSYNEQFF
TRBV28	TRBJ1-5	CASSGQGGATRQPQHF
TRBV30	TRBJ2-7	CAWSPPGLLYEQYF
TRBV25-1	TRBJ2-1	CASSDRPVYNEQFF
TRBV29-1	TRBJ1-1	CSVEWGGSWAFF
TRBV27	TRBJ1-1	CASSLSRNTEAFF
TRBV29-1	TRBJ2-7	CSSTLGEGGRSEQYF
TRBV2	TRBJ2-1	CASARSEQGSTEQFF
TRBV7-9	TRBJ2-7	CASSHPARPYEQYF
TRBV6-4	TRBJ1-2	CASGGDRGSYGYTF
TRBV7-9	TRBJ2-1	CASSSSGRGSFEQFF
TRBV7-6	TRBJ2-2	CASSQTGQGGPGELFF
TRBV10-3	TRBJ2-5	CATSPGGETQYF
TRBV7-2	TRBJ1-4	CASSLELSGGEKLFF
TRBV28	TRBJ1-1	CASSFGENTEAFF
TRBV19	TRBJ1-5	CAADTPWPQHF
TRBV11-2	TRBJ1-6	CASSLVAGEGSPLHF
TRBV19	TRBJ2-5	CASSLRAGRDGETQYF
TRBV27	TRBJ2-1	CASSLSFSFGSYNEQFF
TRBV9	TRBJ2-7	CASSTRQGAYEQYF
TRBV7-9	TRBJ1-2	CASSLVGQGIYGYTF
TRBV30	-	CAWSGGLAGYEQYF
TRBV19	TRBJ2-1	CASSGTSGTSSYNEQFF
TRBV7-9	TRBJ2-7	CASSFTSGSSYEQYF
TRBV2	TRBJ1-6	CASSEGQGSNSPLHF
TRBV7-9	TRBJ1-6	CASSSFLRDRVRAPLHF
TRBV7-9	-	CASSLTAGTSGYYEQYF
TRBV23-1	TRBJ2-1	CASTGDRGLYNEQFF
TRBV28	TRBJ1-2	CASRGQGSLYYGYTF
TRBV7-2	TRBJ1-1	CASSLGRVTEAFF
TRBV7-9	TRBJ2-1	CASSQSRGPEQFF
TRBV2	TRBJ2-7	CASSVTGLAGEESYEQYF
TRBV9	TRBJ1-5	CASSVDETDYQPQHF
TRBV18	TRBJ2-1	CASSPSTGEGNEQFF
TRBV29-1	TRBJ2-7	CSVAGGDQTEQYF
TRBV19	TRBJ2-3	CASTSRDREKGTQYF
TRBV9	TRBJ2-2	CASSTGVTRRTGELFF
TRBV19	TRBJ1-5	CASSLQGRGNQPQHF
TRBV6-4	TRBJ1-1	CASSGDPDRGSEAFF
TRBV29-1	TRBJ1-2	CSVEDRGGYTF
TRBV9	TRBJ1-3	CASSQPRGISGNTIYF